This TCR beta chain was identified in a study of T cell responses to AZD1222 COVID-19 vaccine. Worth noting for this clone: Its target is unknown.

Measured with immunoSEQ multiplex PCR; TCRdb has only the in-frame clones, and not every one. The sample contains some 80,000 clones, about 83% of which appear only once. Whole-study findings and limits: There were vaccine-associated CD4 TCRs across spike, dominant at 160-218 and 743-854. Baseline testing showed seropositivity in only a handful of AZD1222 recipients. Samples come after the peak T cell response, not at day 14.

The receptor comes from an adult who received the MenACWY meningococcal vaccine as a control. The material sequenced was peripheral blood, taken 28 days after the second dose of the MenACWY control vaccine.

DNA of the CDR3: TGTGCCAGCAGCCCCAGGGGGCTTGGTGAAAAACTGTTTTTT. It is translated as CASSPRGLGEKLFF. The chain links TRBV4-2 to TRBJ1-4; TRBD1 aligns across 8 bases. Per the germline V gene, CDR1 is LGHNA and CDR2 is YNFKEQ. There are 14 residues in the CDR3. V lost 4 bases and J lost 7; bases outside the gene matches: 5.